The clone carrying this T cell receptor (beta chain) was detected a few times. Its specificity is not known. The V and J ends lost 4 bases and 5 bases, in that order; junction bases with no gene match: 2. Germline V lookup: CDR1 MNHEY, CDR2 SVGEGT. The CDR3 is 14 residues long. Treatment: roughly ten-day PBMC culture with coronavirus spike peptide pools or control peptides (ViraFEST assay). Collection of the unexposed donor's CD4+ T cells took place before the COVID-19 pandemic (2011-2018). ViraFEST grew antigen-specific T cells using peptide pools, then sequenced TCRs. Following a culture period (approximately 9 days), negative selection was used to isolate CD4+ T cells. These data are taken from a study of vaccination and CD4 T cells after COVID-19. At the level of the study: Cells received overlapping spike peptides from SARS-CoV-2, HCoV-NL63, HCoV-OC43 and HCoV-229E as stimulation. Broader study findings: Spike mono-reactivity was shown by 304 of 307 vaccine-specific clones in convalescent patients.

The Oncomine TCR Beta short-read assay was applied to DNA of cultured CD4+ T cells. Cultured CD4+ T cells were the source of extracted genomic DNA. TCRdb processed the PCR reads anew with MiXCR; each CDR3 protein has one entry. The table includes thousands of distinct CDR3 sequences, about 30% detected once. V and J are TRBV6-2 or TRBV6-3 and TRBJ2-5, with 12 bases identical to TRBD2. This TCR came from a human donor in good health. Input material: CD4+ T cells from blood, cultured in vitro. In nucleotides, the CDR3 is TGTGCCAGCAGTTGGACTAGCGGGAAGGAGACCCAGTACTTC. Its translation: CASSWTSGKETQYF.